The clone carrying this TCR beta chain has only one observation. This specimen belongs to a study of blood T cell repertoires in COVID-19. V was trimmed by 5 bases and J by 6 bases, leaving 17 bases between them. CDR1 is SNHLY, CDR2 FYNNEI, per germline. This CDR3 is built from 15 residues. Repertoires were generated with immunoSEQ multiplex PCR, while TCRdb's copy carries only in-frame clones and drops some. The sample contains about 390,000 clones, approximately 87% of which appear only once. This chain connects TRBV2 to TRBJ1-5; possibly TRBD1 for D (5 bases). Specimen: peripheral blood. The sequence came from a woman aged 55-70 years with COVID-19, enrolled during active disease. The CDR3, as DNA: TGTGCCAGCAGTACCGGTCCCCTTCAGGGTCAGCCCCAGCATTTT. Translated: CASSTGPLQGQPQHF.